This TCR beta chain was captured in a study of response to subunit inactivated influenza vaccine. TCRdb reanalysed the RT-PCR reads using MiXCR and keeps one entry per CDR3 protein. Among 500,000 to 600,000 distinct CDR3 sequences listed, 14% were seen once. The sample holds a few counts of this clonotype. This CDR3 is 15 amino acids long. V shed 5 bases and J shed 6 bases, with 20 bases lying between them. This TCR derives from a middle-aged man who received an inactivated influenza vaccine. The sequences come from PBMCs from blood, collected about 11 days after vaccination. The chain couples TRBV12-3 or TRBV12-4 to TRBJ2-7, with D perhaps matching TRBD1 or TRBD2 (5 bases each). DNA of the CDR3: TGTGCCAGCAGTGTCGAGGGGAAGGTGCGATCCGAGCAGTACTTC. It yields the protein CASSVEGKVRSEQYF.